The 27 T cell receptor beta chains in this list originate from one sample, sequenced in a study of shared clonotypes between healthy human individuals. The naive CD8 subset, CD45RO-negative cells positively selected for CCR7, excluded terminally differentiated effector memory CD45RA+ cells. Repertoires were generated with immunoSEQ multiplex PCR, while TCRdb's copy carries only in-frame clones and drops some. The sample includes a few hundred thousand clones, roughly 96% of them seen just once. What was sequenced was naive CD8+ T cells sorted from blood. The receptors here all came from a woman in her thirties in good health.

The chain combines TRBV2 with TRBJ2-2; D call uncertain. This CDR3 has 14 residues. Germline loops: CDR1 SNHLY, CDR2 FYNNEI. V gave up 7 bases and J gave up 1 base, with 10 bases separating them. The CDR3 coding sequence is TGTGCCAGCAACCCTTGGGGGAACACCGGGGAGCTGTTTTTT. It codes for CASNPWGNTGELFF.

The chain couples TRBV2 to TRBJ2-5; the match to TRBD1 covers 8 bases. Germline lookup yields CDR1 SNHLY and CDR2 FYNNEI. The CDR3 totals 18 residues. V lost 1 base to trimming and J lost 5 bases; unmatched junction nucleotides: 15. The CDR3 region has the DNA TGTGCCAGCAGTGAAGGGGCGGGTGGACAGGGCTATCCTGAGACCCAGTACTTC. Encoded protein: CASSEGAGGQGYPETQYF.

The rearrangement uses TRBV4-1 and TRBJ2-2, with D unclear. CDR3 length equals 15 residues. Trimming removed 0 bases from V and 6 bases from J, with 11 bases in between. Germline CDR1 reads MGHRA; CDR2 reads YSYEKL. CDR3 nucleotide sequence: TGCGCCAGCAGCCAAGATGGAGACATGTCCGGGGAGCTGTTTTTT. This translates into CASSQDGDMSGELFF.

In the case of this clone: Other nucleotide sequences from this sample produce the same CDR3. The chain couples TRBV9 to TRBJ2-2; D might be TRBD1 or TRBD2, each matching 5 bases. There are 14 residues in the CDR3. Trimming removed 0 bases from V and 4 bases from J, with 7 bases in between. The V gene's germline CDR1 is SGDLS and CDR2 YYNGEE. The CDR3 loop reads CASSVGGSTGELFF. The CDR3 DNA reads as TGTGCCAGCAGCGTAGGGGGGAGCACCGGGGAGCTGTTTTTT.

The chain is built from TRBV28 and TRBJ2-3; 10 bases line up with TRBD2. V lost 7 bases, J lost 2 bases, and 15 bases stayed unmatched. The CDR3 covers 18 residues. CDR1 and CDR2 (germline): MDHEN, SYDVKM. The CDR3 coding sequence is TGTGCCAGCACACAACTCGGACTAGCGGACAGATTCACAGATACGCAGTATTTT. This gives the protein CASTQLGLADRFTDTQYF.

This chain links TRBV5-4 with TRBJ2-1; 9 bases map to TRBD2. The CDR3 covers 17 residues. In germline, CDR1 is SGHNT, CDR2 YYREEE (reference sequence). The junction had 9 bases not matched to a gene; V was cut back by 3 bases and J by 2 bases. CDR3 sequence reads: CASSSPPAGGPYNEQFF. DNA of the CDR3: TGTGCCAGCAGCTCACCCCCAGCGGGAGGCCCCTACAATGAGCAGTTCTTC.

The V and J genes are TRBV2 and TRBJ2-1; 7 bases are shared with TRBD2. The CDR3 length is 13 residues. With V trimmed by 9 bases and J by 6 bases, 8 bases remained unmatched. Germline CDR1 reads SNHLY; CDR2 reads FYNNEI. As DNA, the CDR3 is TGTGCCAGGACTAGCCCCCTCGCCAATGAGCAGTTCTTC. Translated: CARTSPLANEQFF.

V gene TRBV7-9 combines with J gene TRBJ1-1; D may be TRBD1 (5 bases). V was shortened by 4 bases and J by 3 bases, with 15 bases between the two germline ends. This CDR3 contains 15 residues. Germline CDR1 SEHNR, CDR2 FQNEAQ (reference sequence). For the CDR3, the DNA is TGTGCCAGCAGCTCGGGGGAGAGTTCGTACACTGAAGCTTTCTTT. It encodes CASSSGESSYTEAFF.

The chain combines TRBV13 with TRBJ2-1; 8 nucleotides agree with TRBD1. The CDR3 totals 15 residues. V lost 5 bases and J lost 5; bases outside the gene matches: 8. Germline values: CDR1 PRHDT, CDR2 FYEKMQ (reference sequence). CDR3: CASSRGQGGNNEQFF. CDR3 DNA sequence: TGTGCCAGCAGCCGAGGACAGGGTGGGAACAATGAGCAGTTCTTC.

The rearrangement uses TRBV27 and TRBJ2-5; tentatively, D is TRBD1 (6 bases). CDR3 size: 15 residues. Trimming removed 6 bases from V and 1 base from J, with 15 bases in between. Germline V gene sequence: CDR1 MNHEY, CDR2 SMNVEV (reference sequence). CDR3 residues: CASSPIRGSQETQYF. As DNA, the CDR3 is TGTGCCAGCAGCCCGATCAGGGGTTCCCAAGAGACCCAGTACTTC.

The chain uses TRBV6-6 and TRBJ2-7, with D maybe TRBD2 (6 bases). V shed 0 bases and J shed 6 bases, with 9 bases lying between them. The CDR3 is 13 amino acids. Germline loops: CDR1 MNHNY, CDR2 SVGAGI (reference sequence). The CDR3 coding sequence is TGTGCCAGCAGTTACTCTAGCGGAGGCGAGCAGTACTTC. It specifies CASSYSSGGEQYF.

The chain recombines TRBV7-6 with TRBJ2-7, with D maybe TRBD2 (6 bases). Germline V CDR1 and CDR2: SGHVS, FNYEAQ. V was cut by 3 bases and J by 0 bases, with 18 bases left in between. The CDR3 contains 17 residues. CDR3 region: CASSLSVGSPISYEQYF. CDR3 coding DNA: TGTGCCAGCAGCTTGAGCGTCGGGAGCCCAATCTCCTACGAGCAGTACTTC. Full variable domain (rest looked up from reference TRBV7-6 and TRBJ2-7): GAGVSQSPRYKVTKRGQDVALRCDPISGHVSLYWYRQALGQGPEFLTYFNYEAQQDKSGLPNDRFSAERPEGSISTLTIQRTEQRDSAMYRCASSLSVGSPISYEQYFGPGTRLTVT.

This clone was seen once. The rearrangement links TRBV2 to TRBJ2-2; D is unresolved. Per germline, CDR1 SNHLY and CDR2 FYNNEI. The CDR3 length is 12 residues. V shed 8 bases and J shed 3 bases, with 7 bases lying between them. In nucleotides, the CDR3 is TGTGCCAGCTTTCAGGACACCGGGGAGCTGTTTTTT. Its translation: CASFQDTGELFF.

In this sample, this clone turned up once. This chain connects TRBV11-2 to TRBJ2-3; D ambiguous. V was shortened by 4 bases and J by 5 bases, with 13 bases between the two germline ends. This CDR3 contains 14 residues. In germline, CDR1 is SGHAT, CDR2 FQNNGV. This CDR3 reads CASSSGYLVDTQYF. The DNA of the CDR3 is TGTGCCAGCAGCTCCGGGTATCTGGTAGATACGCAGTATTTT. Full variable domain (remainder filled in from reference TRBV11-2 and TRBJ2-3): EAGVAQSPRYKIIEKRQSVAFWCNPISGHATLYWYQQILGQGPKLLIQFQNNGVVDDSQLPKDRFSAERLKGVDSTLKIQPAKLEDSAVYLCASSSGYLVDTQYFGPGTRLTVL.

The V call is TRBV6-1, the J call TRBJ2-7; perhaps TRBD1 as D (6 bases). Trimming took off 6 bases at V and 0 bases at J, with 15 bases between the two ends. The CDR3 is made up of 15 amino acids. Germline CDR1 reads MNHNS; CDR2 reads SASEGT. The CDR3 sequence is CASRPFTGSSYEQYF. The CDR3 DNA reads TGTGCCAGCAGACCCTTTACAGGGAGCTCCTACGAGCAGTACTTC.

The chain employs TRBV6-6 and TRBJ2-2; D unresolved. CDR1 and CDR2 from the germline V gene are MNHNY and SVGAGI (reference sequence). CDR3 size: 16 residues. V was pared by 4 bases and J by 0 bases, with 12 bases between. In nucleotides, the CDR3 is TGTGCCAGCAGTTCTTCCCGATCTACGAACACCGGGGAGCTGTTTTTT. This gives the protein CASSSSRSTNTGELFF.

The chain recombines TRBV28 with TRBJ2-5; D is uncertain. The ends were cut back, 5 bases at V and 2 bases at J, with 12 bases in the middle. Germline CDR1 reads MDHEN; CDR2 reads SYDVKM. CDR3 length: 14 residues. This CDR3 is CASSGRDWQETQYF. Here the CDR3 DNA reads TGTGCCAGCAGTGGTCGCGACTGGCAAGAGACCCAGTACTTC.

This chain connects TRBV7-9 to TRBJ2-1; 13 nucleotides match TRBD2. V lost 4 bases to trimming and J lost 1 base; unmatched junction nucleotides: 10. CDR3 length: 19 residues. Germline V gene data show CDR1 as SEHNR and CDR2 as FQNEAQ (reference sequence). CDR3 residues: CASSSGPGLAGVSYNEQFF. Written as DNA, the CDR3 is TGTGCCAGCAGCTCGGGCCCCGGACTAGCGGGAGTTTCCTACAATGAGCAGTTCTTC.

This clone appeared a single time. The V gene is TRBV5-4, the J gene TRBJ2-7; 7 bases are a match to TRBD1. This CDR3 has 15 residues. Germline V CDR1 and CDR2: SGHNT, YYREEE (reference sequence). The trim removed 4 bases at V and 2 bases at J, leaving 9 bases unmatched. This chain's CDR3 is CASSAGDRVAYEQYF. For the CDR3, the DNA is TGTGCCAGCAGCGCCGGGGACAGAGTAGCCTACGAGCAGTACTTC.

The chain is built from TRBV28 and TRBJ1-2; D uncertain. Germline assignment: CDR1 MDHEN and CDR2 SYDVKM. This CDR3 is 13 amino acids long. V was pared by 4 bases and J by 5 bases, with 11 bases between. CDR3 sequence reads: CASSYRSGYGYTF. CDR3 nucleotides: TGTGCCAGCAGTTATCGAAGTGGGTATGGCTACACCTTC.

The chain uses TRBV5-6 and TRBJ2-2; D perhaps matches TRBD1 (6 bases). The V gene's germline CDR1 is SGHDT and CDR2 YYEEEE. The CDR3 is 16 residues long. Trimming left V 0 bases short and J 2 bases short, with 11 bases between. In DNA, the CDR3 is TGTGCCAGCAGCTTGGCCTCCAGGGGAAACACCGGGGAGCTGTTTTTT. Its protein is CASSLASRGNTGELFF.

A few counts support this clone. The gene calls are TRBV2 and TRBJ2-7, with D maybe TRBD1 (6 bases). Germline CDR1 SNHLY, CDR2 FYNNEI. The V end was cut by 7 bases, the J end by 4 bases, with 17 bases between. This CDR3 is built from 14 residues. CDR3 in DNA: TGTGCCAGCATGAAGGGGGTAGGGGAATACGAGCAGTACTTC. It encodes CASMKGVGEYEQYF.

The DNA for the CDR3 is TGCGCCAGCAGCGCACCGGGACAGCCGTCCCACGAGCAGTACTTC. Translated, it gives CASSAPGQPSHEQYF. The rearrangement uses TRBV5-1 and TRBJ2-7, with 7 bases identical to TRBD1. The V segment lost 4 bases and the J segment 5 bases; nucleotides outside the gene matches: 12. CDR1 SGHRS and CDR2 YFSETQ come from the germline V gene. The length of the CDR3 is 15 residues.

CDR3 in amino acids: CASSSLAGGPSETQYF. DNA of the CDR3: TGTGCCAGCAGTTCACTAGCGGGAGGGCCCTCAGAGACCCAGTACTTC. V is TRBV28 and J is TRBJ2-5, with 13 bases identical to TRBD2. With 4 bases clipped from V and 4 bases from J, the junction kept 6 bases outside the gene matches. Looked up from germline, CDR1 is MDHEN and CDR2 is SYDVKM. CDR3 length equals 16 residues. The whole variable domain, filled in from reference TRBV28 and TRBJ2-5, reads DVKVTQSSRYLVKRTGEKVFLECVQDMDHENMFWYRQDPGLGLRLIYFSYDVKMKEKGDIPEGYSVSREKKERFSLILESASTNQTSMYLCASSSLAGGPSETQYFGPGTRLLVL.

The CDR3 is CSVEGEDVGGDYGYTF. The CDR3 DNA reads TGCAGCGTTGAAGGGGAGGACGTAGGGGGGGACTATGGCTACACCTTC. The V gene is TRBV29-1, the J gene TRBJ1-2, with D tentatively TRBD1 (6 bases). This CDR3 is built from 16 residues. Trimming cost V 1 base and J 3 bases, with 18 bases left between them. The V gene's germline CDR1 is SQVTM and CDR2 ANQGSEA.

V is TRBV7-9 and J is TRBJ2-7, with 8 bases matching TRBD1. Germline values: CDR1 SEHNR, CDR2 FQNEAQ (reference sequence). The ends lost 7 bases at V and 5 bases at J; junction bases unmatched: 4. The CDR3 loop spans 12 amino acids. The CDR3 DNA reads TGTGCCAGCACCCCAGGGGGCGACGAGCAGTACTTC. This gives the protein CASTPGGDEQYF.

The chain joins TRBV7-9 to TRBJ1-2, with D perhaps TRBD1 (5 bases). CDR1 SEHNR and CDR2 FQNEAQ come from the germline V gene (reference sequence). The CDR3 has 14 amino acids. V dropped 5 bases and J dropped 3 bases, with 13 bases sitting between them. The CDR3 region has the DNA TGTGCCAGCAGCCCTGGTGACAGCCACTATGGCTACACCTTC. Amino acids: CASSPGDSHYGYTF.